A single sample gave rise to the 22 T cell receptor beta chains below, sequenced in a study of beta chain features in type 1 diabetes. Expressed TCRB transcripts were sequenced because the isolated RNA had all been reverse transcribed beforehand. Sequencing was performed with immunoSEQ multiplex PCR; in TCRdb, only in-frame clones are kept and a portion is missing. The table records some 240,000 clones, approximately 11% of them present only once. Sequencing input: central memory CD4+ T cells from blood. The source is a man between 18 and 35 years old in good health.

V and J are TRBV2 and TRBJ2-5; 7 bases fit TRBD2. CDR3 length: 13 amino acids. Germline CDR1 is SNHLY and CDR2 is FYNNEI. Losses at the gene ends were 6 bases for V and 5 bases for J; bases not matched to a gene: 6. This chain's CDR3 is CASRLWGGETQYF. DNA for the CDR3: TGTGCCAGCAGACTGTGGGGGGGTGAGACCCAGTACTTC.

This chain uses TRBV28 with TRBJ2-7; D unresolved. V dropped 6 bases and J dropped 1 base, with 13 bases sitting between them. The CDR3 totals 14 residues. From germline, CDR1 is MDHEN and CDR2 SYDVKM. The CDR3 loop reads CASRSWGSSYEQYF. The CDR3 DNA follows: TGTGCCAGCAGGTCGTGGGGATCTTCCTACGAGCAGTACTTC.

The V and J genes are TRBV19 and TRBJ2-1; 9 nucleotides line up with TRBD2. Germline CDR1 is LNHDA and CDR2 is SQIVND (reference sequence). With V trimmed by 5 bases and J by 2 bases, 7 bases remained unmatched. CDR3 length equals 16 residues. Written as DNA, the CDR3 is TGTGCCAGTAGTCGCCAGGGACTAGCAGCCTACAATGAGCAGTTCTTC. It yields the protein CASSRQGLAAYNEQFF.

This clone was recorded at least ten times. This sequence joins TRBV2 and TRBJ2-3; no clear D. CDR3 length equals 13 residues. The V gene's germline CDR1 is SNHLY and CDR2 FYNNEI. V dropped 3 bases and J dropped 0 bases, with 4 bases sitting between them. CDR3 DNA sequence: TGTGCCAGCAGTGACGTTAGCACAGATACGCAGTATTTT. The encoded protein is CASSDVSTDTQYF.

This clone was detected a few times. Here the CDR3 reads CAWSMTRSAFF. The CDR3 nucleotides are TGTGCCTGGAGTATGACCCGGTCGGCTTTCTTT. This chain links TRBV30 with TRBJ1-1; D remains ambiguous. V was clipped by 2 bases and J by 11 bases, with 12 bases between them. Germline loops: CDR1 GTSNPN, CDR2 SVGIG (reference sequence). The CDR3 has 11 amino acids.

This clone was picked up a small number of times. The chain combines TRBV11-3 with TRBJ2-1; 7 bases are a match to TRBD2. J lost 7 bases, V lost 5 bases, and 5 bases had no gene match. The CDR3 spans 13 residues. Germline CDR1 reads SGHNT; CDR2 reads YENEEA. CDR3 sequence: CASSRDGRNEQFF. The DNA of the CDR3 is TGTGCCAGCAGCCGTGACGGGAGGAATGAGCAGTTCTTC. The full variable domain, completed using reference TRBV11-3 and TRBJ2-1, is EAGVVQSPRYKIIEKKQPVAFWCNPISGHNTLYWYLQNLGQGPELLIRYENEEAVDDSQLPKDRFSAERLKGVDSTLKIQPAELGDSAVYLCASSRDGRNEQFFGPGTRLTVL.

The chain is built from TRBV25-1 and TRBJ2-2, with unresolved D. The ends were cut back, 4 bases at V and 3 bases at J, with 6 bases in the middle. CDR1 is MGHDK and CDR2 is SYGVNS in the germline V gene. This CDR3 comprises 13 residues. CDR3 residues: CASSVPYTGELFF. CDR3 DNA sequence: TGTGCCAGCAGTGTACCTTACACCGGGGAGCTGTTTTTT.

Only a few counts were recorded for this clone. The chain links TRBV30 to TRBJ2-2, with 9 bases fitting TRBD2. The germline V gene encodes CDR1 GTSNPN and CDR2 SVGIG (reference sequence). The J segment lost 4 bases and the V segment lost 3 bases, leaving 6 bases of the junction unmatched. This CDR3 contains 15 residues. The CDR3: CAWRGGRVSTGELFF. The CDR3 DNA is TGTGCCTGGAGAGGCGGGAGGGTCTCCACCGGGGAGCTGTTTTTT.

This clone was picked up a small number of times. The chain combines TRBV4-2 with TRBJ1-2; D not resolved. The CDR3 consists of 18 residues. Germline V gives CDR1 LGHNA, CDR2 YNFKEQ. Trimming cost V 1 base and J 0 bases, with 18 bases left between them. CDR3 residues: CASSQAQGRVPANYGYTF. As DNA, the CDR3 is TGTGCCAGCAGCCAAGCCCAAGGACGGGTTCCAGCTAACTATGGCTACACCTTC.

The CDR3 here is CASSSTSRGESGNTIYF. The CDR3 coding sequence is TGTGCCAGCAGCTCAACGAGCAGGGGAGAGAGTGGAAACACCATATATTTT. This rearrangement joins TRBV7-9 to TRBJ1-3; TRBD1 might be the D (6 bases). With 4 bases removed from V and 3 bases from J, the gap between germline ends came to 19 bases. Germline CDR1 is SEHNR and CDR2 is FQNEAQ (reference sequence). CDR3 length: 17 residues.

This chain links TRBV7-9 with TRBJ2-3, with a possible D match to TRBD1 (6 bases). CDR1 is SEHNR and CDR2 is FQNEAQ in the germline V gene (reference sequence). The ends were cut back, 6 bases at V and 2 bases at J, with 12 bases in the middle. This CDR3 spans 14 amino acids. CDR3 sequence reads: CASSQTGYTDTQYF. CDR3 coding DNA: TGTGCCAGCAGTCAGACAGGATACACAGATACGCAGTATTTT.

This clone was detected only a few times. This chain uses TRBV4-1 with TRBJ2-3, with 13 bases identical to TRBD2. The CDR3 is 16 residues long. From germline, CDR1 is MGHRA and CDR2 YSYEKL. The V gene end was trimmed by 1 base and the J gene end by 5 bases; junction bases not matched to a gene: 3. Here the CDR3 DNA reads TGCGCCAGCAGCCAAGTAGGACTAGCGGGAGAAGATACGCAGTATTTT. The encoded protein is CASSQVGLAGEDTQYF.

The V and J genes are TRBV6-5 and TRBJ2-7; D remains ambiguous. Looked up from germline, CDR1 is MNHEY and CDR2 is SVGAGI. CDR3 size: 13 residues. Trimming cost V 8 bases and J 0 bases, with 11 bases left between them. The chain's CDR3 is CASLSQDSYEQYF. The CDR3 bases are TGTGCCAGCCTTTCTCAGGACTCCTACGAGCAGTACTTC.

This chain links TRBV9 with TRBJ2-3; tentatively, D is TRBD1 or TRBD2 (7 bases each). This CDR3 has 15 amino acids. Germline-derived CDR1 and CDR2 are SGDLS and YYNGEE. V shed 4 bases and J shed 4 bases, with 16 bases lying between them. CDR3 sequence (DNA): TGTGCCAGCAGCATAGACAGGGAGGGGGCAGATACGCAGTATTTT. It specifies CASSIDREGADTQYF.

This chain links TRBV5-6 with TRBJ2-3, with 10 positions matching TRBD1. The V gene's germline CDR1 is SGHDT and CDR2 YYEEEE. Trimming cost V 1 base and J 5 bases; bases outside gene matches: 10. This CDR3 contains 17 residues. The chain's CDR3 is CASSLFGDRGSEDTQYF. In DNA form, the CDR3 reads TGTGCCAGCAGCTTGTTCGGGGACAGGGGAAGTGAAGATACGCAGTATTTT.

This chain joins TRBV10-3 and TRBJ1-5; D gene uncertain. V lost 8 bases and J 0 bases, leaving 14 bases between the germline ends. The CDR3 is made up of 15 amino acids. Germline V gives CDR1 ENHRY, CDR2 SYGVKD. CDR3 amino acids: CAIQANRDSNQPQHF. CDR3 sequence (DNA): TGTGCCATCCAGGCCAACCGGGATAGCAATCAGCCCCAGCATTTT.

The chain couples TRBV12-5 to TRBJ2-1, with 9 bases aligning to TRBD2. V lost 6 bases and J lost 7; bases outside the gene matches: 4. This CDR3 region has 13 residues. CDR1 LGHNT and CDR2 FRNRAP come from the germline V gene. The CDR3 loop is CASGLTSGNEQFF. DNA for the CDR3: TGTGCTAGTGGACTGACTAGCGGTAATGAGCAGTTCTTC.

The genes are TRBV7-3 and TRBJ2-2; 7 bases map to TRBD1. The germline V gene has CDR1 SGHTA and CDR2 FQGTGA. Trimming at V came to 2 bases and at J to 4 bases, leaving 10 bases not matched to a gene. The CDR3 spans 17 residues. The CDR3 coding sequence is TGTGCCAGCAGCTTATCCGGACAGGCGGTCCCCACCGGGGAGCTGTTTTTT. The encoded protein is CASSLSGQAVPTGELFF.

This clone was picked up a small number of times. The rearrangement links TRBV7-2 to TRBJ2-7; perhaps TRBD2 as D (6 bases). Gene TRBJ2-1 matches the end of the DNA better, so the J call may be wrong. The CDR3 sequence is 14 residues long. Germline CDR1 reads SGHTA; CDR2 reads FQGNSA. CDR3 residues: CASSLGGTGNEQFF. The DNA of the CDR3 is TGTGCCAGCAGCTTAGGGGGGACTGGAAATGAGCAGTTCTTC.

Only a few counts were recorded for this clone. The chain joins TRBV4-3 to TRBJ2-2, with D tentatively TRBD1 (5 bases). The CDR3 spans 17 residues. CDR1 is LGHNA, CDR2 YSLEER, per germline. V dropped 4 bases and J dropped 4 bases, with 19 bases sitting between them. CDR3 sequence (DNA): TGCGCCAGCAGCCTACTAAAGGCCAGGGCGGTCACCGGGGAGCTGTTTTTT. Protein product: CASSLLKARAVTGELFF.

The chain recombines TRBV9 with TRBJ2-3; D gene uncertain. V was pared by 2 bases and J by 0 bases, with 10 bases between. The CDR3 consists of 15 residues. Germline loops: CDR1 SGDLS, CDR2 YYNGEE. CDR3 residues: CASSVSPASTDTQYF. CDR3 nucleotides: TGTGCCAGCAGCGTTTCGCCGGCTAGCACAGATACGCAGTATTTT.

This clone was seen only once. J is TRBJ2-5 and V is TRBV6-5; D possibly corresponds to TRBD2 (5 bases). CDR3 size: 14 residues. Between the trimmed V and J ends, which lost 4 bases and 7 bases, there was a span of 16 bases. CDR1 is MNHEY and CDR2 is SVGAGI in the germline V gene. The CDR3 coding sequence is TGTGCCAGCAGTTCAGGCAGCGGCCGGGGGACCCAGTACTTC. Translation: CASSSGSGRGTQYF.